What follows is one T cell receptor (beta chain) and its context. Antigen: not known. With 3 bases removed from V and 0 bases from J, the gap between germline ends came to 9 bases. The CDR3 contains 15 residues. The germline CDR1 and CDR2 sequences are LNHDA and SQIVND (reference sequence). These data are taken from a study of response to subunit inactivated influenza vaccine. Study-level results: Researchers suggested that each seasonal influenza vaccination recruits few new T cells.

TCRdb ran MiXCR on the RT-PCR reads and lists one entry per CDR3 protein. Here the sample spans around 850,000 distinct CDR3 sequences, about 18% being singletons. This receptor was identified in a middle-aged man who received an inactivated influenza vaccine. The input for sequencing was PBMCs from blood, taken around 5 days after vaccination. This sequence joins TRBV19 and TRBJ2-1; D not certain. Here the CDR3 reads CASSILQNSYNEQFF. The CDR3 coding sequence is TGTGCCAGTAGTATTCTTCAAAACTCCTACAATGAGCAGTTCTTC.